This T cell receptor (beta chain) was identified during a study of molecular identifiers for immune sequencing clone quantification. The CDR3 runs to 15 residues. CDR1 and CDR2 from the germline V gene are SGHAT and FQNNGV. J lost 3 bases, V lost 1 base, and 4 bases had no gene match. This clonotype was seen a handful of times. One entry per CDR3 protein, called by TCRdb with MiXCR from the PCR reads. Here the sample spans fewer than 350,000 distinct CDR3 sequences, about a fifth being singletons. The chain recombines TRBV11-2 with TRBJ2-7; 9 bases map to TRBD1. The TCR sequence derives from a human donor in good health. Some libraries in this study had Jurkat cell RNA spiked in. Sequencing was performed on naive CD8+ T cells from blood, with Jurkat cell RNA spiked in. The subset denotes: FACS-sorted CD8+CD4-CCR7+CD45RA+ naive T cells. The CDR3 is CASSLAGTGFYEQYF. The CDR3 nucleotides read TGTGCCAGCAGCTTAGCCGGGACAGGGTTCTACGAGCAGTACTTC.